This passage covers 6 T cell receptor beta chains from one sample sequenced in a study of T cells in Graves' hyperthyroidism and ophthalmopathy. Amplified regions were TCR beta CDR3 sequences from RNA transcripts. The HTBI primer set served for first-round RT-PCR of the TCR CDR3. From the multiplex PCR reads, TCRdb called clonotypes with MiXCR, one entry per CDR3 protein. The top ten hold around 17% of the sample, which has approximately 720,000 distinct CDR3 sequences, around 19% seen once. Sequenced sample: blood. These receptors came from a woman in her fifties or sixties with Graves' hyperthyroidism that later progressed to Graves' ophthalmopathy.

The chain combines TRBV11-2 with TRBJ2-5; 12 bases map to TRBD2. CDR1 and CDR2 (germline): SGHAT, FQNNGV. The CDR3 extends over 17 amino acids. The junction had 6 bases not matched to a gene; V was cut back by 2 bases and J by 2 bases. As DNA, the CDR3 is TGTGCCAGCAGCTTACCTAGCGGGGGGGGACTACAAGAGACCCAGTACTTC. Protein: CASSLPSGGGLQETQYF.

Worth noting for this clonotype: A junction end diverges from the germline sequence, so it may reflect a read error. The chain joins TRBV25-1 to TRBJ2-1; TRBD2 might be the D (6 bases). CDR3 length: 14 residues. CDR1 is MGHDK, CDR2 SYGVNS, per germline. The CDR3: CASSVTSLVNKQFF. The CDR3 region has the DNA TGTGCCAGCAGTGTGACTAGTTTAGTCAATAAGCAGTTCTTC.

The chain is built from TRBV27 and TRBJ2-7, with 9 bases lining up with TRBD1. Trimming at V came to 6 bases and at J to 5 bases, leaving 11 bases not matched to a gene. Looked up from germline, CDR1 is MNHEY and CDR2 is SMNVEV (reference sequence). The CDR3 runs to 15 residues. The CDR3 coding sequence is TGTGCCAGCAGGACCTCCGGACAGGGGACCCACGAGCAGTACTTC. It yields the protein CASRTSGQGTHEQYF.

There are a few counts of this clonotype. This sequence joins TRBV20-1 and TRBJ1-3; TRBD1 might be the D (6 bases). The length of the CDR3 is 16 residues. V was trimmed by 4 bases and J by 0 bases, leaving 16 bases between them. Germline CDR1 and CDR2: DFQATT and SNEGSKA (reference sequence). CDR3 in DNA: TGCAGTGCTAAATGGGAGACAGGATACTCTGGAAACACCATATATTTT. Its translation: CSAKWETGYSGNTIYF.

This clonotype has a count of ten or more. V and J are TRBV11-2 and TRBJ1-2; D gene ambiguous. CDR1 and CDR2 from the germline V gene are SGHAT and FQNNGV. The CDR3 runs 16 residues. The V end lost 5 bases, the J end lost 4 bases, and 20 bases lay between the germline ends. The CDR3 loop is CASSLFNRGVGYGYTF. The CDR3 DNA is TGTGCCAGCAGCCTATTCAATCGGGGAGTCGGCTATGGCTACACCTTC.

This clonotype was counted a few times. This chain's CDR3 is CAWNWDPWTDSPEQYF. CDR3 in DNA: TGTGCCTGGAACTGGGATCCCTGGACAGATTCTCCCGAGCAGTACTTC. The rearrangement joins TRBV30 to TRBJ2-7; D might be TRBD1 (6 bases). The V end lost 4 bases, the J end lost 6 bases, and 25 bases lay between the germline ends. Germline CDR1 and CDR2: GTSNPN and SVGIG (reference sequence). The length of the CDR3 is 16 residues.